This record covers a single T cell receptor beta chain. Antigen: not known. These data belong to a study of T cells after yellow fever vaccination. Study-wide points: On re-exposure, the response was weaker but peaked faster, at day 5 versus 15. After the booster, about 95% of CD4 and approximately 87% of CD8 primary-response clones were re-detected.

TCRdb recomputed calls from the 5' RACE reads with MiXCR, one row per CDR3 protein. Here the sample spans some 400,000 distinct CDR3 sequences, approximately 18% being singletons. The V and J ends lost 1 base and 2 bases, in that order; junction bases with no gene match: 7. Germline V gives CDR1 SGHTA, CDR2 FQGNSA. CDR3 length: 16 amino acids. The J gene is TRBJ1-2, the V gene TRBV7-2, with TRBD1 matching over 7 bases. The specimen comprised PBMCs, sampled before the yellow fever booster vaccination. The clonotype originates from a man between 18 and 29 years old who received the YFV17D yellow fever vaccine. The CDR3 loop reads CASSLVAAGGNYGYTF. Written as DNA, the CDR3 is TGTGCCAGCAGCTTAGTCGCGGCAGGGGGAAACTATGGCTACACCTTC.